This TCR beta chain was identified in a study of cytomegalovirus exposure and HLA in healthy donors. Study-level findings and limits: TCR beta V- and J-gene trimming was later associated with a missense DCLRE1C variant.

PCR involved 60 Vbeta and 13 Jbeta primers. This table comes from immunoSEQ multiplex PCR, and its TCRdb copy is limited to in-frame clones, with some not included. The table shows 150,000 to 200,000 clones, with roughly 80% occurring only once. Concerning this clone: Its antigen remains unknown.

The CDR3 is 17 amino acids. V gave up 5 bases and J gave up 3 bases; unmatched junction bases: 10. CDR1 and CDR2 (germline): MDHEN, SYDVKM. The source is a man aged 50-59 years in good health and CMV-seropositive. Specimen: PBMCs. The chain couples TRBV28 to TRBJ2-3, with 11 bases lining up with TRBD2. CDR3 bases: TGTGCCAGCAGTCCGCCGGGACTAGCGGTCGGTACAGATACGCAGTATTTT. This translates into CASSPPGLAVGTDTQYF.